The clone carrying this T cell receptor (beta chain) has a count of ten or more. The source material, RNA transcripts, was used to amplify TCR beta CDR3 regions. The HTBI primer set was used in a first-round RT-PCR of the TCR CDR3. Via MiXCR, TCRdb re-called the multiplex PCR reads, giving one row per CDR3 protein. The table lists about 360,000 distinct CDR3 sequences, about 19% of them singletons, with 3% to 4% in the top ten. Researchers defined stable Graves' hyperthyroidism as no ophthalmopathy progression within 18 months. PBMCs were collected from a roughly 10 ml volume of fresh peripheral blood. This entry is derived from a study of T cells in Graves' hyperthyroidism and ophthalmopathy. The CDR3 extends over 17 amino acids. V was clipped by 7 bases and J by 0 bases; unmatched bases: 12.

Sequencing used blood. This receptor was identified in a woman aged 18-29 years with Graves' hyperthyroidism. The chain carries TRBV12-3 or TRBV12-4 and TRBJ1-5, with TRBD1 matching 7 bases. Written as DNA, the CDR3 is TGTGCCAGCACCGTGGACAGGTGGGGGTATAGCAATCAGCCCCAGCATTTT. This codes for CASTVDRWGYSNQPQHF.